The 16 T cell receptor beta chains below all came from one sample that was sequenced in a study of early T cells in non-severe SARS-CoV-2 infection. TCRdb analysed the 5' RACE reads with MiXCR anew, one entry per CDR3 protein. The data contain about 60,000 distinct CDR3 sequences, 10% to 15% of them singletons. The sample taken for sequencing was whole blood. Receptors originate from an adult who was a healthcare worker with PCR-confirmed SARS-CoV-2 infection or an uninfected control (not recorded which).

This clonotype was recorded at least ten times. The CDR3 region is CASRPSQDAGELFF. The CDR3 DNA follows: TGTGCCAGCAGGCCCTCTCAGGACGCCGGGGAGCTGTTTTTT. The chain has TRBV25-1 and TRBJ2-2, with D unresolved. The CDR3 totals 14 residues. With 6 bases removed from V and 6 bases from J, the gap between germline ends came to 14 bases. CDR1 is MGHDK and CDR2 is SYGVNS in the germline V gene.

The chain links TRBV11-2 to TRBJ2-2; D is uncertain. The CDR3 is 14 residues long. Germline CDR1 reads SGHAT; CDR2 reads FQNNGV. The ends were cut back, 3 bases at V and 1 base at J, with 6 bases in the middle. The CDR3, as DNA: TGTGCCAGCAGCTTCTCACTGAACACCGGGGAGCTGTTTTTT. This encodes CASSFSLNTGELFF.

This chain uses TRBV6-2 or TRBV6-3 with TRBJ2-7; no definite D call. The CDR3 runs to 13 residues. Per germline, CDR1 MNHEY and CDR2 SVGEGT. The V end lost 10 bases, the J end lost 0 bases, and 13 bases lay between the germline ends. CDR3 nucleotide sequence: TGTGCCACCAGGAAACCGGACTCCTACGAGCAGTACTTC. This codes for CATRKPDSYEQYF.

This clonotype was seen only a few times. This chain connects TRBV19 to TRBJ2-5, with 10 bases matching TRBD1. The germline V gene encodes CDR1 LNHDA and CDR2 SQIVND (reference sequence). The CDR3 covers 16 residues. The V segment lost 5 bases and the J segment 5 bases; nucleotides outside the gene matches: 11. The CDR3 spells CASSPAPGQGFETQYF. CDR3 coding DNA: TGTGCCAGTAGTCCCGCCCCGGGACAGGGGTTTGAGACCCAGTACTTC.

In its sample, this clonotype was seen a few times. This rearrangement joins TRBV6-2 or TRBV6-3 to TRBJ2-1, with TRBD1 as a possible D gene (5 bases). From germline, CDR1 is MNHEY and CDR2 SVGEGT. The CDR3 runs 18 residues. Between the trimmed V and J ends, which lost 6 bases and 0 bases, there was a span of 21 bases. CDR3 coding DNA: TGTGCCAGCAGACCCCTTACAGGCCCTGCAAGCTCCTACAATGAGCAGTTCTTC. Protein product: CASRPLTGPASSYNEQFF.

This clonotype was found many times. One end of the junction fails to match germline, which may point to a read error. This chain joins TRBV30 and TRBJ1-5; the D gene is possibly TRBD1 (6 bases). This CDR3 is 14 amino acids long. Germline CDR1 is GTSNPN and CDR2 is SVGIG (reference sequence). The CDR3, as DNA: TGTGCCTGGAACTTACAGGGTGGCAATCAGCCCCAGCTTTTT. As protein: CAWNLQGGNQPQLF.

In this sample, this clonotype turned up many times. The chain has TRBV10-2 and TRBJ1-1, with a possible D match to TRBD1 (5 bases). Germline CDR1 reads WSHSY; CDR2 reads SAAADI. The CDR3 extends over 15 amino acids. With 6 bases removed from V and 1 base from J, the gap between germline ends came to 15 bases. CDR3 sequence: CASRLQGISNTEAFF. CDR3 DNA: TGCGCCAGCAGGCTGCAGGGTATATCGAACACTGAAGCTTTCTTT.

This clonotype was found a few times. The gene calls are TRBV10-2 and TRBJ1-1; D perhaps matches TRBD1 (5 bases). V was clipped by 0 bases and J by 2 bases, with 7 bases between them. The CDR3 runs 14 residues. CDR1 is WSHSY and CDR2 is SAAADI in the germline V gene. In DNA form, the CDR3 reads TGCGCCAGCAGTGAGTCCAGGACAAACACTGAAGCTTTCTTT. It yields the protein CASSESRTNTEAFF.

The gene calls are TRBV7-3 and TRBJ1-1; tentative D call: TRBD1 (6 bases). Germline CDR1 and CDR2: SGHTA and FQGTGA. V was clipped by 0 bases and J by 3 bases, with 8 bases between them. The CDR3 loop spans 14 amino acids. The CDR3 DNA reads TGTGCCAGCAGCTTAACAGGGGGGTACACTGAAGCTTTCTTT. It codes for CASSLTGGYTEAFF.

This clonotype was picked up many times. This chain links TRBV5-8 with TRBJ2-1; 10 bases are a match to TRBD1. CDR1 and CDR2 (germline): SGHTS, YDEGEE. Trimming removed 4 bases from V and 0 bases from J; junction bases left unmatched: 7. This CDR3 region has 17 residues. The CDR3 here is CASSPSRDRGSYNEQFF. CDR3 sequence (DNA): TGTGCCAGCAGCCCAAGCCGGGACAGGGGCTCCTACAATGAGCAGTTCTTC.

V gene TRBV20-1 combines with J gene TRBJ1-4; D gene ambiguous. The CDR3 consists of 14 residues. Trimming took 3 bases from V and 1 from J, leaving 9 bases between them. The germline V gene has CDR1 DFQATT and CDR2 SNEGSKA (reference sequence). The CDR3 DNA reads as TGCAGTGCTAGCAGCTCCCTAACTAATGAAAAACTGTTTTTT. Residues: CSASSSLTNEKLFF.

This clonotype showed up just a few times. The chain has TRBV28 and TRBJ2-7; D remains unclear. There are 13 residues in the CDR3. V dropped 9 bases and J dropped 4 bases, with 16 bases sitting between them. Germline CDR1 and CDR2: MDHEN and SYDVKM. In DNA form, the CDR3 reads TGTGCCAGTCAAATAAGTGGGGTTTACGAGCAGTACTTC. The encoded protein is CASQISGVYEQYF.

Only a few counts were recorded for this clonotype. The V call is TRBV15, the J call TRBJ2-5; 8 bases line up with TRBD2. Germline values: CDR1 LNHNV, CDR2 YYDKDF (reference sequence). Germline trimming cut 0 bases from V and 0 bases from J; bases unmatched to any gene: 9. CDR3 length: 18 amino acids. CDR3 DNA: TGTGCCACCAGCAGAGATCTGGCCTCACTAGCGGACCAAGAGACCCAGTACTTC. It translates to CATSRDLASLADQETQYF.

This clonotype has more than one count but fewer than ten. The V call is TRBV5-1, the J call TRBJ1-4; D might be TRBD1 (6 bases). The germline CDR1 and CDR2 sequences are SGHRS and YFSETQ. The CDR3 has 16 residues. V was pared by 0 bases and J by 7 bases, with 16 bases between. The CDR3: CASSLDLYGGGEKLFF. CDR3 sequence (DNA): TGCGCCAGCAGCTTGGACCTATACGGGGGCGGTGAAAAACTGTTTTTT.

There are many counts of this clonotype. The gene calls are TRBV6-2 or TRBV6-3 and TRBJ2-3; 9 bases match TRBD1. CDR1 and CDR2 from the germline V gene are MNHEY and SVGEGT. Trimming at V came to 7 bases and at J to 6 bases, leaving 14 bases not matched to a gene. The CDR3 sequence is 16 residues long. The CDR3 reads CASKLTGTGIVDTQYF. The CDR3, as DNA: TGTGCCAGCAAACTAACCGGGACAGGGATTGTTGATACGCAGTATTTT.

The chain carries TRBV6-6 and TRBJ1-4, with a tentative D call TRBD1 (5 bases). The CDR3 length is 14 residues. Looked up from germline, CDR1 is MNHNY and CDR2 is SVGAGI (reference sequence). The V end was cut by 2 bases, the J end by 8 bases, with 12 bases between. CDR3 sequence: CASSYGREAEKLFF. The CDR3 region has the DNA TGTGCCAGCAGTTACGGCAGGGAGGCGGAAAAACTGTTTTTT.